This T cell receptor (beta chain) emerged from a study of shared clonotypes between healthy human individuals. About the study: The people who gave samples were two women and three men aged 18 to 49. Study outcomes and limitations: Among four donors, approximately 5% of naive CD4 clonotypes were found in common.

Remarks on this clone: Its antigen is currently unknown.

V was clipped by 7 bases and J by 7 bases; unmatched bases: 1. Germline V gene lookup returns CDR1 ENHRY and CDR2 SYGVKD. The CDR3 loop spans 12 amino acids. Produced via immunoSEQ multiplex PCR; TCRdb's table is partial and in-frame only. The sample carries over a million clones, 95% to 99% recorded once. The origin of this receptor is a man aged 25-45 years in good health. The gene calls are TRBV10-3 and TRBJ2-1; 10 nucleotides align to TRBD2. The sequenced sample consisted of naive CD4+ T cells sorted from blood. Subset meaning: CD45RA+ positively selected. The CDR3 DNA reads TGTGCCATCAATAGCGGGAGGAATGAGCAGTTCTTC. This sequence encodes CAINSGRNEQFF.